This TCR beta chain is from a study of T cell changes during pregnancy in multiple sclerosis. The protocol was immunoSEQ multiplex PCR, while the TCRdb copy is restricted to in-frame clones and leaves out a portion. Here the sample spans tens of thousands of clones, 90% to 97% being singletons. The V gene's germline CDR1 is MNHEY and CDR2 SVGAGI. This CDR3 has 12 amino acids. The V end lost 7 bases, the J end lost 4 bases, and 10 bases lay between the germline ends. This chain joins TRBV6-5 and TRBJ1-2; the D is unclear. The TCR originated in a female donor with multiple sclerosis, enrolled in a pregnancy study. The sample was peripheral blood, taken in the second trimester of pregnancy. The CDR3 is CASNPTGYGYTF. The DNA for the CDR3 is TGTGCCAGCAACCCAACCGGCTATGGCTACACCTTC.